The sequence of this T cell receptor beta chain was determined in a study of cytomegalovirus exposure and HLA in healthy donors. Findings and caveats of the study: A missense DCLRE1C variant was associated with V- and J-gene trimming of TCR beta chains in a later analysis, and an independent cohort replicated the association.

In regard to this clone: The antigen is undetermined.

The PCR was carried out with 60 Vbeta primers and 13 Jbeta primers. Measured with immunoSEQ multiplex PCR; TCRdb has only the in-frame clones, and not every one. In the table there are tens of thousands of clones, roughly 82% of which are singletons. This clonotype was sampled from a man aged 25 to 40 in good health and CMV-seronegative. Sequenced material: PBMCs.

In DNA form, the CDR3 reads TGTGCCAGCAGCCTACAGGGGCACGGGGAGCTGTTTTTT. Amino acid sequence: CASSLQGHGELFF. This chain links TRBV2 with TRBJ2-2, with 7 nucleotides matching TRBD1. Germline lookup yields CDR1 SNHLY and CDR2 FYNNEI. This CDR3 has 13 residues. Unmatched junction bases numbered 5, after V lost 6 bases and J lost 7 bases.